This section outlines one T cell receptor beta chain sequence together with its context. The sample holds one count of this clone. It has no known antigen specificity. Base qualities are not recorded, but no much larger clone differs from it by a single base. Donors formed part of the validation cohort, which comprised over a hundred subjects and was distinct from the first cohort of 666 subjects. This sample was taken from a study of cytomegalovirus exposure and HLA in healthy donors (dated by TCRdb to the late 2010s). Background on the whole study: A later analysis indicated that the 100 to 150 validation repertoires were generated on the platform also employed for the roughly 650 repertoires of the first cohort. High-throughput TCR immunosequencing, statistical association of individual TCRs with disease status, and machine learning were combined to predict cytomegalovirus infection status. The aim of the study was to test whether cataloging public T cell receptors could identify signatures of past pathogen exposure. In addition to the first cohort of hundreds of subjects, a separate validation cohort of 120 different subjects was used.

The library was generated by the immunoSEQ multiplex PCR assay. For the original study's pipeline: A statistical classification framework was built to diagnose cytomegalovirus status from the catalog of TCR beta chain sequences. TCRdb mirrors the immuneACCESS table, restricted to in-frame sequences. Some clones are absent from its copies; in checked studies, under half trace to an unresolved V gene, and the reason for the others is unknown. That table gives V, J and clone size, and the DNA gave D and trimming. This sample lists under 75,000 clones; about 97% were detected once. The ten largest clones capture 1.5% to 2% of the sample. Broader findings and caveats from the paper: A total of 150 or so TCR beta chains were listed by the study as associated with cytomegalovirus. In vitro tests confirmed that a few of the cytomegalovirus-associated TCR beta chains recognize cytomegalovirus antigens. While some public TCRs were present in many individuals, most TCR sequences turned up only very rarely across donors. The authors suggested that the approach could potentially be extended to other disease states and immunological phenotypes. The validation cohort had no HLA typing available for a later analysis, so co-occurrence within that cohort was assessed over all 110 or so repertoires. In a later analysis, TCRs clustered in the first cohort were found to also tend to co-occur in the 120 or so validation repertoires, with approximately 94% of cluster scores above 0. In both the original and validation cohorts, the classifier was reported to diagnose cytomegalovirus status with high specificity and sensitivity.

From the cysteine through the phenylalanine, the CDR3 covers 14 amino acids. The kept DNA is CDR3 alone, 42 bases in frame from the first base. A distance of 12 bases separates the germline ends of V and J, which lose 0 bases and 3 bases respectively. The germline V gene specifies SQVTM as CDR1 and ANQGSEA as CDR2. The V and J genes are TRBV29-1 and TRBJ2-7; TRBD1 is perhaps the D gene, given 6 matching bases. The clonotype comes from a young woman in good health and CMV-seropositive. Input material: PBMCs. The DNA sequence reads TGCAGCGTTGAAGACGGGACACTCAACTACGAGCAGTACTTC. Translation gives CSVEDGTLNYEQYF.